This entry describes one T cell receptor (beta chain). The data derive from a study of tumor-infiltrating lymphocytes in localized non-small cell lung cancer. Generated by immunoSEQ multiplex PCR, the TCRdb table keeps only in-frame clones and is missing some. The sample consists of tens of thousands of clones, approximately 83% of them appearing once. This CDR3 region has 13 residues. V lost 9 bases, J lost 1 base, and 5 bases stayed unmatched. The germline gives CDR1 MNHNS, CDR2 SASEGT. The sequencing sample was made of lung tumor tissue. The clonotype originates from a human donor with non-small cell lung cancer. The J gene is TRBJ1-1, the V gene TRBV6-1; 7 bases line up with TRBD1. The CDR3 DNA sequence: TGTGCCAGTCGACAGGGTGGGAACACTGAAGCTTTCTTT. This translates into CASRQGGNTEAFF.